Presented here are 2 T cell receptor beta chains from one specimen sequenced in a study of T cell changes during pregnancy in multiple sclerosis. The data were produced by immunoSEQ multiplex PCR, yet TCRdb's version contains in-frame clones alone and is incomplete. Found here are about 20,000 clones, 87% of them singletons; the top ten hold approximately 12%. The sequencing here drew on CD8+ T cells from peripheral blood mononuclear cells, taken in the third trimester of pregnancy. The receptors here all came from a female donor in good health, enrolled as a control in a pregnancy study.

This chain uses TRBV6-1 with TRBJ1-1, with a tentative D call TRBD1 (6 bases). The V gene's germline CDR1 is MNHNS and CDR2 SASEGT. V was cut by 3 bases and J by 1 base, with 6 bases left in between. The CDR3 is 13 amino acids. CDR3 coding DNA: TGTGCCAGCAGTGAGGGGGCGAACACTGAAGCTTTCTTT. Its translation is CASSEGANTEAFF.

The chain uses TRBV10-3 and TRBJ1-2; TRBD1 matches at 9 bases. Trimming cost V 4 bases and J 0 bases; bases outside gene matches: 21. In germline, CDR1 is ENHRY, CDR2 SYGVKD. This CDR3 contains 21 residues. The CDR3 is CAISGRGTGPSLDLANYGYTF. The CDR3, as DNA: TGTGCCATCAGTGGCCGGGGGACAGGGCCAAGTTTGGACTTAGCTAACTATGGCTACACCTTC.